Below, one TCR beta chain is given with its context. This sample is drawn from a study of blood T cell repertoires in COVID-19. Study summary: Acute-phase and convalescent COVID-19 samples originated in the United States, Italy and Spain.

Sequencing used immunoSEQ multiplex PCR; TCRdb keeps in-frame clones, though not all of them. The sample carries approximately 250,000 clones, more than 80% recorded once. V was shortened by 6 bases and J by 7 bases, with 12 bases between the two germline ends. The CDR3 is 12 amino acids. The receptor's source is a human donor in a cohort sampled during active COVID-19. The sample comprised peripheral blood. The chain uses TRBV12-3 or TRBV12-4 and TRBJ1-1; D ambiguous. Here the CDR3 reads CASRFRELEAFF. DNA for the CDR3: TGTGCCAGCAGGTTCCGGGAACTTGAAGCTTTCTTT.